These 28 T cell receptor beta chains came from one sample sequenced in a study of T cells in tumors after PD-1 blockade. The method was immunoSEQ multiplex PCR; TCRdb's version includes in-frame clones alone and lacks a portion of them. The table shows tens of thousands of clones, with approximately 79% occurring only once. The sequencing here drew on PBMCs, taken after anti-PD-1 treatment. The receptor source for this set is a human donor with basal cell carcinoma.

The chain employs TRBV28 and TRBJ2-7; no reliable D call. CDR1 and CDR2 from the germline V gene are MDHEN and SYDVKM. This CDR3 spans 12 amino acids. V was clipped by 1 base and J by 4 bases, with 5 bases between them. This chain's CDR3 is CASSLLRYEQYF. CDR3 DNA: TGTGCCAGCAGTTTATTGAGGTACGAGCAGTACTTC.

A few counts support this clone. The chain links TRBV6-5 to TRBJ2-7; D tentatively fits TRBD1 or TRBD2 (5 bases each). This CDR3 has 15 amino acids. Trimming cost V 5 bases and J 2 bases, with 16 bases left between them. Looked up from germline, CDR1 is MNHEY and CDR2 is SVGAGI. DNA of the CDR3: TGTGCCAGCAGTCCCGGGACCGATGATGCCTACGAGCAGTACTTC. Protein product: CASSPGTDDAYEQYF.

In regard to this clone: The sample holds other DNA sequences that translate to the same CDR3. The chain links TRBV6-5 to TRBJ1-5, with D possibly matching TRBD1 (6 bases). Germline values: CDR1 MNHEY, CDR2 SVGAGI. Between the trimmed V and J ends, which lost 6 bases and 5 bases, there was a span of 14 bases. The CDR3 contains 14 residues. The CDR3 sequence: CASSLQGGDQPQHF. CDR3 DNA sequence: TGTGCCAGCAGCCTACAGGGAGGGGATCAGCCCCAGCATTTT.

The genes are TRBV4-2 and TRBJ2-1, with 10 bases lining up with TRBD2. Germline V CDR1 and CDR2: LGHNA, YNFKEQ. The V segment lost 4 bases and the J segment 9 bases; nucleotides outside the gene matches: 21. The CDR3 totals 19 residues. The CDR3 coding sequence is TGTGCCAGCAGCCTCCCGTCGGGCCTAGCGGGGGATCGATTGGGTGAGCAGTTCTTC. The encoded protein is CASSLPSGLAGDRLGEQFF.

DNA of the CDR3: TGTGCCAGCAGTTCAACCGGGACGGCTCTCTCCTACGAGCAGTACTTC. Its protein is CASSSTGTALSYEQYF. The V call is TRBV28, the J call TRBJ2-7; the D gene could be TRBD1 or TRBD2 (5 bases each). CDR1 and CDR2 from the germline V gene are MDHEN and SYDVKM. The CDR3 has 16 amino acids. Trimming stripped 4 bases from V and 0 bases from J, with 16 bases between.

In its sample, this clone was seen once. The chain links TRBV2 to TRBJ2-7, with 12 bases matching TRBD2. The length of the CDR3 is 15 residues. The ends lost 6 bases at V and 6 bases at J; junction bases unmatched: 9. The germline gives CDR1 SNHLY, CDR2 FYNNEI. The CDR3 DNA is TGTGCCAGCAGACCCGGACTAGCGGGGATTTCCGAGCAGTACTTC. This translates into CASRPGLAGISEQYF.

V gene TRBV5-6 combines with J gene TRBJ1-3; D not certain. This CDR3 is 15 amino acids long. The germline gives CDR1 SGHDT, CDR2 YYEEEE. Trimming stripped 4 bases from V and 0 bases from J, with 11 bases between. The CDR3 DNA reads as TGTGCCAGCAGCCCGGAAGCAGGCTCTGGAAACACCATATATTTT. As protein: CASSPEAGSGNTIYF.

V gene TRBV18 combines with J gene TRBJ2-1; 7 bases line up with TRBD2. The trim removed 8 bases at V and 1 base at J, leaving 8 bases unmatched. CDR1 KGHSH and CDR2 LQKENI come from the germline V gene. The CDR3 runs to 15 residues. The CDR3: CASSRGVPSYNEQFF. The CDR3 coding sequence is TGTGCCAGCAGTCGGGGGGTCCCGTCCTACAATGAGCAGTTCTTC. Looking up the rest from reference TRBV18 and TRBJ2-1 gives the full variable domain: NAGVMQNPRHLVRRRGQEARLRCSPMKGHSHVYWYRQLPEEGLKFMVYLQKENIIDESGMPKERFSAEFPKEGPSILRIQQVVRGDSAAYFCASSRGVPSYNEQFFGPGTRLTVL.

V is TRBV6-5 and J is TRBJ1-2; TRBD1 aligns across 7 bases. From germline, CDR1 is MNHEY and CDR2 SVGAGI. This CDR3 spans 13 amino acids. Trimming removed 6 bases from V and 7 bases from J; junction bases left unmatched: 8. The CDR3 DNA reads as TGTGCCAGCAGGACCGGGACAGTGCTTGGCTACACCTTC. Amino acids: CASRTGTVLGYTF.

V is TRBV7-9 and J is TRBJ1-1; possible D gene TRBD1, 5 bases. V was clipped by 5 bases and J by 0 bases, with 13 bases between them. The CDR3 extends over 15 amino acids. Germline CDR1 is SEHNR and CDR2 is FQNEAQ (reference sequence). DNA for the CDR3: TGTGCCAGCAGCCGGGACGGGGGAATGAACACTGAAGCTTTCTTT. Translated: CASSRDGGMNTEAFF.

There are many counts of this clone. As DNA, the CDR3 is TGTGCCAGCAGCGCGCGGACTGTAAATCTGGAGCAGTACTTC. Translated: CASSARTVNLEQYF. The genes are TRBV7-8 and TRBJ2-7; D is perhaps TRBD2 (5 bases). CDR3 length: 14 amino acids. CDR1 is SGHVS and CDR2 is FQNEAQ in the germline V gene. V was shortened by 5 bases and J by 7 bases, with 18 bases between the two germline ends.

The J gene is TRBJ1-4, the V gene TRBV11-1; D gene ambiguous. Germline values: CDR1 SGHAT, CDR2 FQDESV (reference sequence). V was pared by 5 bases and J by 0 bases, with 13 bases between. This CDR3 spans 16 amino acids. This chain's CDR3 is CASSIGDRATNEKLFF. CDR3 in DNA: TGTGCCAGCAGCATCGGGGATAGGGCAACTAATGAAAAACTGTTTTTT. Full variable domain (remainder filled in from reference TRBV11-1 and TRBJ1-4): EAEVAQSPRYKITEKSQAVAFWCDPISGHATLYWYRQILGQGPELLVQFQDESVVDDSQLPKDRFSAERLKGVDSTLKIQPAELGDSAMYLCASSIGDRATNEKLFFGSGTQLSVL.

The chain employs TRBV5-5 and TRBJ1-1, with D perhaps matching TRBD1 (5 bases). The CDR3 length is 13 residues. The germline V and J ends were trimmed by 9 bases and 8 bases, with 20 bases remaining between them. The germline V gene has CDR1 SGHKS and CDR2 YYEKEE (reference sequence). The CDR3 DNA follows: TGTGCCACCCAGACCCAGGGCCATCGGGAAGCTTTCTTT. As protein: CATQTQGHREAFF. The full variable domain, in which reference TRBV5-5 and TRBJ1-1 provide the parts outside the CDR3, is DAGVTQSPTHLIKTRGQQVTLRCSPISGHKSVSWYQQVLGQGPQFIFQYYEKEERGRGNFPDRFSARQFPNYSSELNVNALLLGDSALYLCATQTQGHREAFFGQGTRLTVV.

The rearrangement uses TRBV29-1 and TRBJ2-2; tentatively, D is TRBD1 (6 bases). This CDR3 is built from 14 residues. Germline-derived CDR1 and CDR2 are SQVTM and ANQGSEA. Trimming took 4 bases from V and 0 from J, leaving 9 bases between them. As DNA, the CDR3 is TGCAGCGTTGCTGGGGGCGCGAACACCGGGGAGCTGTTTTTT. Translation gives CSVAGGANTGELFF.

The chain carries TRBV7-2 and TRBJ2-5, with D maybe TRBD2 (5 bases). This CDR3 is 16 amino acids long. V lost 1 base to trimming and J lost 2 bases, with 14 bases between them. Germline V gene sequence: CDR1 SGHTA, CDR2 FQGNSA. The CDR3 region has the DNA TGTGCCAGCAGCTTAGGTCCCTTCGGGATACAAGAGACCCAGTACTTC. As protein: CASSLGPFGIQETQYF.

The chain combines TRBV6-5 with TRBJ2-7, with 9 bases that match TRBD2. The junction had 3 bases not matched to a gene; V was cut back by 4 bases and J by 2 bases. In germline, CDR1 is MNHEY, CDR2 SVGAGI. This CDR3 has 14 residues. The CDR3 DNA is TGTGCCAGCAGTTCCCCTAGCGGGACCTACGAGCAGTACTTC. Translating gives CASSSPSGTYEQYF.

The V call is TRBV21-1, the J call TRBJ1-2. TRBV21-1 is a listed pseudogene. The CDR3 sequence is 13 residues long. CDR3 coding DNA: TGTGCCAGCAGCAAAGATGAAGGGTTGGGCTACACCTTC. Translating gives CASSKDEGLGYTF.

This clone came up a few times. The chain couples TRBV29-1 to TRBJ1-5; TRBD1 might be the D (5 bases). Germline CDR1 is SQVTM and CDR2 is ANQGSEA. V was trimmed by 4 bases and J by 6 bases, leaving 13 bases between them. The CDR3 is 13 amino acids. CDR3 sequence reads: CSVAAGWGQPQHF. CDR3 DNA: TGCAGCGTTGCGGCAGGGTGGGGTCAGCCCCAGCATTTT.

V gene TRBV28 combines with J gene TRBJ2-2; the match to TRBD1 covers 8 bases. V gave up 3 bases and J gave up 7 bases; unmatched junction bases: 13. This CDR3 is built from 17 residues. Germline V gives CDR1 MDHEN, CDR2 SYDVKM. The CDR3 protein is CASSFLTGTGSNGELFF. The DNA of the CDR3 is TGTGCCAGCAGTTTTTTAACCGGGACAGGATCCAACGGGGAGCTGTTTTTT.

CDR3 bases: TGTGCCAGCAGTTCCGCCGGGACAGGGAAAAACACCATATATTTT. Translating gives CASSSAGTGKNTIYF. J is TRBJ1-3 and V is TRBV28, with 9 bases that match TRBD1. Trimming cost V 4 bases and J 6 bases; bases outside gene matches: 7. The CDR3 totals 15 residues. Germline V gene lookup returns CDR1 MDHEN and CDR2 SYDVKM.

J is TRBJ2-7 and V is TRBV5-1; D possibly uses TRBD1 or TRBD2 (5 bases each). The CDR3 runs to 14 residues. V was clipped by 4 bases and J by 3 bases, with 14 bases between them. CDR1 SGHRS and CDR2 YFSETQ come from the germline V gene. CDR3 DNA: TGCGCCAGCAGCCCGAGGGGCAGGGTCTACGAGCAGTACTTC. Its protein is CASSPRGRVYEQYF.

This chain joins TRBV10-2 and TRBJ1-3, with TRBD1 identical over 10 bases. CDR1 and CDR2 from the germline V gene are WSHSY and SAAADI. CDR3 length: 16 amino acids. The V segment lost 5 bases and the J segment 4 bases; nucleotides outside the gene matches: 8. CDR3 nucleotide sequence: TGCGCCAGCAGTAAGACGACAGGGGGCTTGGGAAACACCATATATTTT. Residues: CASSKTTGGLGNTIYF.

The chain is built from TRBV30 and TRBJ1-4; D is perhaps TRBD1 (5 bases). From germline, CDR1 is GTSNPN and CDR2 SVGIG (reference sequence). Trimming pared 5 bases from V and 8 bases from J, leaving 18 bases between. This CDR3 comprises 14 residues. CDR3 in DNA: TGTGCCTGGCGCGGGACCGCGCTGAGGGAAAAACTGTTTTTT. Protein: CAWRGTALREKLFF.

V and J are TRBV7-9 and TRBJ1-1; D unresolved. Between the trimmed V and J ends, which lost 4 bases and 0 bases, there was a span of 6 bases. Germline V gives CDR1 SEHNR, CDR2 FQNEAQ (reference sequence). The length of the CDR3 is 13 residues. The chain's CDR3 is CASSSELNTEAFF. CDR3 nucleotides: TGTGCCAGCAGCTCTGAGTTGAACACTGAAGCTTTCTTT.

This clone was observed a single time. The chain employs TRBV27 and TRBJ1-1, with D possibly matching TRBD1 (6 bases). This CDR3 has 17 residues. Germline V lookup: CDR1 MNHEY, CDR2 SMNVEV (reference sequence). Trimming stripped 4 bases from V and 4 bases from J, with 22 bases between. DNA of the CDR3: TGTGCCAGCAGTTCCCCTCTCTTAGGGGGGTCCGGCACTGAAGCTTTCTTT. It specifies CASSSPLLGGSGTEAFF.

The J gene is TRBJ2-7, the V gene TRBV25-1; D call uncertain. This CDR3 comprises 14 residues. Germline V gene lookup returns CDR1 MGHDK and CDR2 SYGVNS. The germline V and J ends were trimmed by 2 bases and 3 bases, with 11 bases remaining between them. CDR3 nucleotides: TGTGCCAGCAGTGAAACCCCCCAGGTCTACGAGCAGTACTTC. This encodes CASSETPQVYEQYF.

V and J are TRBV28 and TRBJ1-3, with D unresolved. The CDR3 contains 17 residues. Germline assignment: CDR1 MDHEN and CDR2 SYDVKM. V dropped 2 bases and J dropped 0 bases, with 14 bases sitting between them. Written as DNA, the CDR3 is TGTGCCAGCAGTTTAAGAGGAATGGGGTTCTCTGGAAACACCATATATTTT. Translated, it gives CASSLRGMGFSGNTIYF.

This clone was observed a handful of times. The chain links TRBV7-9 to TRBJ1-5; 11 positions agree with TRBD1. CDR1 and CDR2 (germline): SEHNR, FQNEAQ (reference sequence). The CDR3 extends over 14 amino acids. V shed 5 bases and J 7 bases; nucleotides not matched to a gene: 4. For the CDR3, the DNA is TGTGCCAGCAGCCTGGGACAGGGGGAGCAGCCCCAGCATTTT. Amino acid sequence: CASSLGQGEQPQHF.